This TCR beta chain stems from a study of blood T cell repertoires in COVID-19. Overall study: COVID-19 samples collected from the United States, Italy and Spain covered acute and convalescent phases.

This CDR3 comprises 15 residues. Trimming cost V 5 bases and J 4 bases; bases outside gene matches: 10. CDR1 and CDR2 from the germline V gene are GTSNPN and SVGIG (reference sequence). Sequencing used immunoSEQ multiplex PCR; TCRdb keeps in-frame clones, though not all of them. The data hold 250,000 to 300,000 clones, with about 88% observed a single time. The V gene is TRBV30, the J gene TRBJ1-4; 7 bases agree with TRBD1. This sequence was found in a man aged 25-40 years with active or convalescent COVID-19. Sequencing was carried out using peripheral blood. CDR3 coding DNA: TGTGCCTGGGCTCCCTCCGGGACAGTTAATGAAAAACTGTTTTTT. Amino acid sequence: CAWAPSGTVNEKLFF.